This entry lists 26 T cell receptor beta chains sequenced from one sample in a study of shared clonotypes between healthy human individuals. Profiling relied on immunoSEQ multiplex PCR, and the TCRdb table lists in-frame clones only, not all of them. The table shows about 2.4 million clones, with 93% occurring only once. Input material: naive CD4+ T cells from PBMCs. Subset denoted: CD45RA+ positively selected. The source of these receptors is a man aged 18 to 29 in good health. Some clones in this sample may be carry-over from other donors' samples.

This sequence joins TRBV10-3 and TRBJ2-5, with a possible D match to TRBD1 (5 bases). CDR1 is ENHRY, CDR2 SYGVKD, per germline. The CDR3 covers 15 residues. The germline V and J ends were trimmed by 4 bases and 2 bases, with 14 bases remaining between them. CDR3 sequence: CAISAQQGNQETQYF. For the CDR3, the DNA is TGTGCCATCAGTGCCCAGCAGGGCAATCAAGAGACCCAGTACTTC.

J is TRBJ2-5 and V is TRBV18; 12 bases are a match to TRBD2. The CDR3 is 16 amino acids. The germline CDR1 and CDR2 sequences are KGHSH and LQKENI. J gave up 0 bases and V 6 bases, and 5 bases lay outside the gene matches. CDR3 nucleotide sequence: TGTGCCAGCTCGTACAGACTAGCGGGAGACCAAGAGACCCAGTACTTC. This encodes CASSYRLAGDQETQYF. Based on the CDR3 plus reference TRBV18 and TRBJ2-5, the full variable domain is NAGVMQNPRHLVRRRGQEARLRCSPMKGHSHVYWYRQLPEEGLKFMVYLQKENIIDESGMPKERFSAEFPKEGPSILRIQQVVRGDSAAYFCASSYRLAGDQETQYFGPGTRLLVL.

This chain connects TRBV27 to TRBJ2-6; the D is unclear. V lost 5 bases to trimming and J lost 2 bases, with 7 bases between them. CDR3 length: 14 amino acids. CDR1 and CDR2 (germline): MNHEY, SMNVEV (reference sequence). The CDR3 sequence is CASSVYTGANVLTF. For the CDR3, the DNA is TGTGCCAGCAGTGTGTACACTGGGGCCAACGTCCTGACTTTC.

The V and J genes are TRBV5-4 and TRBJ2-5, with TRBD2 matching 8 bases. The CDR3 contains 14 residues. The V gene end was trimmed by 4 bases and the J gene end by 6 bases; junction bases not matched to a gene: 8. Germline V gene lookup returns CDR1 SGHNT and CDR2 YYREEE (reference sequence). The CDR3 coding sequence is TGTGCCAGCAGCCCTCCCGGGACTAGAAAGACCCAGTACTTC. It is translated as CASSPPGTRKTQYF.

The chain carries TRBV10-3 and TRBJ1-1, with D tentatively TRBD1 (5 bases). V lost 6 bases and J lost 2, with 19 bases in between. Germline CDR1 and CDR2: ENHRY and SYGVKD. The CDR3 is made up of 16 amino acids. The CDR3 sequence: CAISSSQGAGNTEAFF. CDR3 nucleotides: TGTGCCATCAGCTCCAGCCAGGGCGCGGGAAACACTGAAGCTTTCTTT.

The V gene is TRBV5-1, the J gene TRBJ2-6; unclear D gene. The CDR3 loop spans 15 amino acids. In germline, CDR1 is SGHRS, CDR2 YFSETQ. Trimming took 0 bases from V and 4 from J, leaving 8 bases between them. CDR3 sequence reads: CASSLVLGGANVLTF. For the CDR3, the DNA is TGCGCCAGCAGCTTGGTTTTGGGCGGGGCCAACGTCCTGACTTTC.

Points on this clone: At the DNA level, this CDR3 is encoded by other sequences in the same sample as well. The rearrangement links TRBV6-6 to TRBJ2-5; D not resolved. V was trimmed by 1 base and J by 5 bases, leaving 2 bases between them. The CDR3 totals 11 residues. The V gene's germline CDR1 is MNHNY and CDR2 SVGAGI (reference sequence). CDR3 amino acids: CASSYFETQYF. The CDR3 DNA reads TGTGCCAGCAGTTACTTTGAGACCCAGTACTTC.

The chain is built from TRBV30 and TRBJ2-7; D remains unclear. The CDR3 totals 11 residues. The V end lost 4 bases, the J end lost 4 bases, and 8 bases lay between the germline ends. Germline CDR1 reads GTSNPN; CDR2 reads SVGIG (reference sequence). Written as DNA, the CDR3 is TGTGCCTGGACCACCGAGTACGAGCAGTACTTC. This codes for CAWTTEYEQYF.

The rearrangement uses TRBV21-1 and TRBJ2-4; the D call of TRBD2 is as the table states it, not checked on the DNA. TRBV21-1 is shown as a pseudogene. This CDR3 has 16 amino acids. The CDR3 here is CASSKVAGIAKNIQYF. The CDR3 DNA sequence: TGTGCCAGCAGCAAAGTAGCGGGAATAGCCAAAAACATTCAGTACTTC.

The chain couples TRBV19 to TRBJ1-2, with 9 bases matching TRBD1. The CDR3 covers 12 residues. Germline CDR1 is LNHDA and CDR2 is SQIVND (reference sequence). With V trimmed by 8 bases and J by 6 bases, 4 bases remained unmatched. CDR3 protein: CASPGQGNGYTF. The CDR3 DNA is TGTGCCAGTCCAGGACAGGGGAATGGCTACACCTTC.

This clone was recorded once. This chain joins TRBV2 and TRBJ2-4, with 9 bases lining up with TRBD1. The germline V gene encodes CDR1 SNHLY and CDR2 FYNNEI. Unmatched junction bases numbered 18, after V lost 6 bases and J lost 3 bases. The CDR3 extends over 19 amino acids. CDR3 nucleotide sequence: TGTGCCAGCAGCTATGTCCCCGGGACAGGGCATTTGGACAAAAACATTCAGTACTTC. This codes for CASSYVPGTGHLDKNIQYF.

The genes are TRBV2 and TRBJ1-1, with D possibly TRBD1 on 6 matching bases. V was clipped by 5 bases and J by 0 bases, with 10 bases between them. This CDR3 region has 14 residues. The germline V gene has CDR1 SNHLY and CDR2 FYNNEI. CDR3 bases: TGTGCCAGCAGTAGGAGGGGGATGAACACTGAAGCTTTCTTT. This codes for CASSRRGMNTEAFF.

This clone was seen a handful of times. This rearrangement joins TRBV28 to TRBJ1-1; TRBD1 agrees at 8 bases. This CDR3 region has 14 residues. Per germline, CDR1 MDHEN and CDR2 SYDVKM. Unmatched junction bases numbered 9, after V lost 6 bases and J lost 6 bases. CDR3 loop: CASSRGQGIAEAFF. In DNA form, the CDR3 reads TGTGCCAGCAGCCGAGGACAGGGAATCGCTGAAGCTTTCTTT.

The V call is TRBV6-5, the J call TRBJ1-5; D is unresolved. Germline-derived CDR1 and CDR2 are MNHEY and SVGAGI. The CDR3 loop spans 14 amino acids. The V end was cut by 6 bases, the J end by 0 bases, with 9 bases between. The CDR3: CASRRTVSNQPQHF. CDR3 sequence (DNA): TGTGCCAGCAGAAGGACGGTTAGCAATCAGCCCCAGCATTTT.

Remarks on this clone: Other DNA sequences in the sample encode the same CDR3. The V call is TRBV7-9, the J call TRBJ2-7, with a weak D call TRBD1 (7 bases). The CDR3 length is 18 residues. Trimming stripped 1 base from V and 6 bases from J, with 25 bases between. Germline V gene lookup returns CDR1 SEHNR and CDR2 FQNEAQ (reference sequence). This CDR3 is CASSLEGGQGGTWREQYF. DNA for the CDR3: TGTGCCAGCAGCTTAGAGGGCGGTCAGGGGGGTACTTGGCGCGAGCAGTACTTC.

The chain employs TRBV6-6 and TRBJ1-4; 8 nucleotides agree with TRBD1. After removal of 4 bases from V and 4 bases from J, the junction contained 5 bases not matched to a gene. The CDR3 length is 15 residues. The germline CDR1 and CDR2 sequences are MNHNY and SVGAGI (reference sequence). The DNA for the CDR3 is TGTGCCAGCAGTTCAGGGGGCGCCTTTAATGAAAAACTGTTTTTT. Its translation is CASSSGGAFNEKLFF.

This sequence joins TRBV7-9 and TRBJ1-1, with D perhaps TRBD1 (6 bases). Germline V gene lookup returns CDR1 SEHNR and CDR2 FQNEAQ (reference sequence). The V end lost 4 bases, the J end lost 3 bases, and 12 bases lay between the germline ends. CDR3 length: 14 amino acids. The CDR3 sequence is CASSSSDSHTEAFF. The CDR3 DNA follows: TGTGCCAGCAGCTCCTCGGACAGCCACACTGAAGCTTTCTTT.

This clone came up a few times. The sample contains more than one DNA sequence encoding this CDR3. The rearrangement links TRBV5-1 to TRBJ1-1, with 8 bases identical to TRBD1. From germline, CDR1 is SGHRS and CDR2 YFSETQ. The CDR3 runs 15 residues. V was pared by 4 bases and J by 0 bases, with 5 bases of the junction left unmatched. CDR3 in amino acids: CASSGGTGMNTEAFF. Here the CDR3 DNA reads TGCGCCAGCAGCGGAGGGACAGGAATGAACACTGAAGCTTTCTTT.

The chain is built from TRBV5-1 and TRBJ2-7; D ambiguous. CDR3 length: 12 amino acids. V gave up 5 bases and J gave up 0 bases, with 6 bases separating them. Germline V gene sequence: CDR1 SGHRS, CDR2 YFSETQ. The CDR3 protein is CASSNPSYEQYF. CDR3 in DNA: TGCGCCAGCAGTAACCCCTCCTACGAGCAGTACTTC.

This chain joins TRBV28 and TRBJ1-5; D remains ambiguous. Germline CDR1 is MDHEN and CDR2 is SYDVKM. V gave up 7 bases and J gave up 1 base, with 8 bases separating them. This CDR3 is built from 13 residues. The CDR3 DNA reads TGTGCCAGCAATGGGGTGAGCAATCAGCCCCAGCATTTT. This sequence encodes CASNGVSNQPQHF.

CDR3 DNA: TGTGCCAGCAGCTTGGGGAGCCCCGGGACAGTAGAAGCTTTCTTT. This gives the protein CASSLGSPGTVEAFF. The rearrangement joins TRBV5-4 to TRBJ1-1; 7 nucleotides agree with TRBD1. The germline V gene has CDR1 SGHNT and CDR2 YYREEE (reference sequence). The junction had 10 bases not matched to a gene; V was cut back by 0 bases and J by 8 bases. The CDR3 runs 15 residues.

The CDR3 sequence is CASRIGNEQFF. DNA of the CDR3: TGTGCCAGCAGGATAGGGAATGAGCAGTTCTTC. This chain uses TRBV2 with TRBJ2-1; D is uncertain. Deletions cut 6 bases from V and 7 bases from J, with 7 bases between. The CDR3 length is 11 residues. Germline V gives CDR1 SNHLY, CDR2 FYNNEI.

The chain couples TRBV6-1 to TRBJ2-6; D is possibly TRBD1 (5 bases). Trimming took 6 bases from V and 1 from J, leaving 10 bases between them. From germline, CDR1 is MNHNS and CDR2 SASEGT. The CDR3 runs to 15 residues. Written as DNA, the CDR3 is TGTGCCAGCAGGAATAGGGGTTCTGGGGCCAACGTCCTGACTTTC. Translating gives CASRNRGSGANVLTF.

The chain couples TRBV11-1 to TRBJ1-1; D perhaps matches TRBD1 (5 bases). The germline gives CDR1 SGHAT, CDR2 FQDESV (reference sequence). Trimming stripped 4 bases from V and 6 bases from J, with 9 bases between. The CDR3 length is 12 residues. CDR3 DNA sequence: TGTGCCAGCAGCTCGAGGGGTCCTGAAGCTTTCTTT. Amino acids: CASSSRGPEAFF.

The chain recombines TRBV27 with TRBJ2-3; 8 nucleotides agree with TRBD1. The CDR3 runs to 14 residues. Germline loops: CDR1 MNHEY, CDR2 SMNVEV (reference sequence). Trimming took 4 bases from V and 4 from J; bases not matched to a gene: 4. The CDR3 DNA follows: TGTGCCAGCAGTTCGGACAGGGCCCCAGATACGCAGTATTTT. Amino acids: CASSSDRAPDTQYF.

This rearrangement joins TRBV11-3 to TRBJ2-2, with a weak D call TRBD1 (6 bases). V was pared by 0 bases and J by 4 bases, with 12 bases between. The CDR3 is made up of 16 amino acids. Per germline, CDR1 SGHNT and CDR2 YENEEA. CDR3 in amino acids: CASSLEGTTGTGELFF. The CDR3 DNA is TGTGCCAGCAGCTTAGAGGGGACGACAGGCACCGGGGAGCTGTTTTTT.